The clone carrying this T cell receptor beta chain was seen a handful of times. As yet, its antigen is unknown. V shed 4 bases and J shed 5 bases, with 12 bases lying between them. The CDR3 is 13 residues long. CDR1 MNHEY and CDR2 SMNVEV come from the germline V gene (reference sequence). The study ran its PCR with 60 Vbeta and 13 Jbeta primers. Profiled with immunoSEQ multiplex PCR; TCRdb holds only in-frame clones, not every one. The sample contains 150,000 or so clones, roughly four fifths of which appear only once. The data are from a study of cytomegalovirus exposure and HLA in healthy donors. Study findings and constraints: CMV serostatus was the sole immune exposure data available.

The sample was PBMCs. The receptor's source is a man aged 40-49 years in good health and CMV-seronegative. V usage is TRBV27 and J usage is TRBJ2-7, with a possible D match to TRBD2 (5 bases). The CDR3 loop is CASSSSFGNEQYF. The DNA of the CDR3 is TGTGCCAGCAGTTCTAGTTTCGGGAACGAGCAGTACTTC.